This paragraph reports one TCR beta chain. The V gene's germline CDR1 is SGHTA and CDR2 FQGTGA. V shed 2 bases and J shed 4 bases, with 6 bases lying between them. The CDR3 totals 13 residues. Generated by immunoSEQ multiplex PCR, the TCRdb table keeps only in-frame clones and is missing some. The sample has about 130,000 clones; 80% to 85% are singletons. The data were taken from a study of blood T cell repertoires in COVID-19. For the study at large: Samples taken during acute and convalescent COVID-19 were collected in the United States, Italy and Spain.

Enrollees, about 18 to 95 years old, lived in approximately 25 US areas. Cohort assignment relied on participant-reported clinical history. Donors of Cohort 3 who recovered were those that had two negative PCRs, clearance, or symptom resolution. V usage is TRBV7-3 and J usage is TRBJ2-1, with a tentative D call TRBD1 (5 bases). This clonotype was obtained from a man younger than 45 who had recovered from COVID-19. Material: PBMCs or T cells enriched from blood (not recorded which). DNA of the CDR3: TGTGCCAGCAGCTTAGGGGCGTACAATGAGCAGTTCTTC. This gives the protein CASSLGAYNEQFF.